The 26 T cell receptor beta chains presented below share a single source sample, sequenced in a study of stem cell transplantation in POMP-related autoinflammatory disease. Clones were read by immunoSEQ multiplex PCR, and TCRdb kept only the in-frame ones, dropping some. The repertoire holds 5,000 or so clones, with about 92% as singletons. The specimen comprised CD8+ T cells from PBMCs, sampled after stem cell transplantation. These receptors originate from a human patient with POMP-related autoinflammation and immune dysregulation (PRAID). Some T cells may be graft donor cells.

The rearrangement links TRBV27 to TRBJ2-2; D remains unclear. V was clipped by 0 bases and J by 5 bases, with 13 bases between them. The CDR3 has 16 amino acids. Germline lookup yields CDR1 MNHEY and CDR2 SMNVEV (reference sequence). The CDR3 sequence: CASSLSGFFSTGELFF. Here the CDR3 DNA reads TGTGCCAGCAGTTTATCCGGTTTTTTCTCTACCGGGGAGCTGTTTTTT.

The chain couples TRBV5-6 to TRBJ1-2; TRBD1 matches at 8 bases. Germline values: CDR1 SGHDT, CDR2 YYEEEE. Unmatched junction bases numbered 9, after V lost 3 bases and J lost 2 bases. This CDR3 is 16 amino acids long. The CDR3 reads CASSSKGTGLNYGYTF. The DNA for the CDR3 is TGTGCCAGCAGCTCGAAAGGGACAGGCCTAAACTATGGCTACACCTTC.

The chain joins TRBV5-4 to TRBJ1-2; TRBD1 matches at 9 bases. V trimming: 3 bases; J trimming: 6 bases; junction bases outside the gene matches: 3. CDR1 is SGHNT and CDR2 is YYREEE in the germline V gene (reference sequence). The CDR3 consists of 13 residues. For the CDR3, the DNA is TGTGCCAGCAGCTCCGGGACAGGGAATGGCTACACCTTC. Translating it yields CASSSGTGNGYTF.

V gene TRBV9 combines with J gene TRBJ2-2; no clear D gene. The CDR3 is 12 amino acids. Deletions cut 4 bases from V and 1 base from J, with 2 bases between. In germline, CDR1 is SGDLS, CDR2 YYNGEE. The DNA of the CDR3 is TGTGCCAGCAGCCTGAACACCGGGGAGCTGTTTTTT. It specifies CASSLNTGELFF.

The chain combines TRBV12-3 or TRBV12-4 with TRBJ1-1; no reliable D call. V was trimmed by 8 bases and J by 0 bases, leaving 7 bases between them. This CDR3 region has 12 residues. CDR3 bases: TGTGCCAGCGGGCCCATGAACACTGAAGCTTTCTTT. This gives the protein CASGPMNTEAFF.

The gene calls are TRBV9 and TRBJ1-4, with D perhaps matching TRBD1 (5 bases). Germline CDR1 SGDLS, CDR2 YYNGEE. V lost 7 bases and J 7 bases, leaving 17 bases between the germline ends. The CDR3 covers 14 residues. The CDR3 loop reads CASSGPGVGEKLFF. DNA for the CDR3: TGTGCCAGCTCGGGACCTGGTGTGGGTGAAAAACTGTTTTTT.

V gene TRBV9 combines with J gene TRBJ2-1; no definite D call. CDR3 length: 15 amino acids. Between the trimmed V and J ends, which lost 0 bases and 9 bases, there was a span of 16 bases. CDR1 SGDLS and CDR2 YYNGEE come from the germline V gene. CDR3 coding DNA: TGTGCCAGCAGCGTAGCTCCTATGCGAAGGGCTGAGCAGTTCTTC. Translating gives CASSVAPMRRAEQFF.

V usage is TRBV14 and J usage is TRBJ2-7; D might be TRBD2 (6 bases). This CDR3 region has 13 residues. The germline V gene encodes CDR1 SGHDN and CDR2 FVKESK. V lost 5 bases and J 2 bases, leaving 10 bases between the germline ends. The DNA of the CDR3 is TGTGCCAGCAGCGGGAGGACCACCTACGAGCAGTACTTC. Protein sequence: CASSGRTTYEQYF. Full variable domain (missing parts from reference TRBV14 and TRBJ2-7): EAGVTQFPSHSVIEKGQTVTLRCDPISGHDNLYWYRRVMGKEIKFLLHFVKESKQDESGMPNNRFLAERTGGTYSTLKVQPAELEDSGVYFCASSGRTTYEQYFGPGTRLTVT.

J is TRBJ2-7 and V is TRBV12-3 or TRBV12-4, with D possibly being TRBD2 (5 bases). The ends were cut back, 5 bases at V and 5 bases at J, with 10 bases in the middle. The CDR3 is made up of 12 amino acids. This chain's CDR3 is CASSDTGNEQYF. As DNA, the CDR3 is TGTGCCAGCAGTGACACGGGGAACGAGCAGTACTTC.

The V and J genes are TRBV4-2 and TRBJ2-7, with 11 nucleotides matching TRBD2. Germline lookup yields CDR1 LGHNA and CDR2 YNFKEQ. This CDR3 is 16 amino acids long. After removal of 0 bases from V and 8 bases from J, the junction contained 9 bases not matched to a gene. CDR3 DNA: TGTGCCAGCAGCCAAGACCAACTAGCGGGAGACATTCAGCAGTACTTC. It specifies CASSQDQLAGDIQQYF.

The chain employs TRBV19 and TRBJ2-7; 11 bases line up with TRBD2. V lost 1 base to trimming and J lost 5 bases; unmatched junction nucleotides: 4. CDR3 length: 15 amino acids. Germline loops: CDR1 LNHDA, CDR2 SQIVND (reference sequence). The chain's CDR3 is CASSIGTSGSDEQYF. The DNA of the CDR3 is TGTGCCAGTAGTATAGGTACTAGCGGGAGCGACGAGCAGTACTTC.

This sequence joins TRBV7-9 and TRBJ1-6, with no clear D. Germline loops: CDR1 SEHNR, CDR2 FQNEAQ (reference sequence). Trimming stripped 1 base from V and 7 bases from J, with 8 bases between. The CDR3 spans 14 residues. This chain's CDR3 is CASSLVASNSPLHF. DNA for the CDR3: TGTGCCAGCAGCTTAGTGGCCAGCAATTCACCCCTCCACTTT. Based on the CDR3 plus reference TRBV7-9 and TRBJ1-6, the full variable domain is DTGVSQNPRHKITKRGQNVTFRCDPISEHNRLYWYRQTLGQGPEFLTYFQNEAQLEKSRLLSDRFSAERPKGSFSTLEIQRTEQGDSAMYLCASSLVASNSPLHFGNGTRLTVT.

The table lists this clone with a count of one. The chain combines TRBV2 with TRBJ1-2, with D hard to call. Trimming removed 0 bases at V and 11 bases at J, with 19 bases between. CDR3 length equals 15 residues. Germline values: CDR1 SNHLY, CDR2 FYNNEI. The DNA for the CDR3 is TGTGCCAGCAGTGAAGCGCTTCTTGGGGAGGAGCGGTACACCTTC. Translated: CASSEALLGEERYTF.

This CDR3 reads CASTLGTSGYNEQFF. DNA of the CDR3: TGTGCCAGTACCCTCGGGACTAGCGGTTACAATGAGCAGTTCTTC. The chain uses TRBV19 and TRBJ2-1; 11 bases are shared with TRBD2. Germline V gene data show CDR1 as LNHDA and CDR2 as SQIVND (reference sequence). Trimming at V came to 7 bases and at J to 4 bases, leaving 6 bases not matched to a gene. The CDR3 contains 15 residues.

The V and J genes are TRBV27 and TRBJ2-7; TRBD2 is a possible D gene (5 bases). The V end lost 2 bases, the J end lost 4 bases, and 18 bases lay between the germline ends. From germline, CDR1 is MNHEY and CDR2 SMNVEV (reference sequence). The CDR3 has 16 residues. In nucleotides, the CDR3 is TGTGCCAGCAGTTTACTCCGGTCGGAGGCTTCTTACGAGCAGTACTTC. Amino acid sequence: CASSLLRSEASYEQYF.

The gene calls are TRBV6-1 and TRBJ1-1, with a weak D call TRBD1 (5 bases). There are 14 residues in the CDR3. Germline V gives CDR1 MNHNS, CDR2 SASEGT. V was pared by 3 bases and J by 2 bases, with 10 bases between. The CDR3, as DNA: TGTGCCAGCAGTGACGGGACCGTTAACACTGAAGCTTTCTTT. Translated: CASSDGTVNTEAFF.

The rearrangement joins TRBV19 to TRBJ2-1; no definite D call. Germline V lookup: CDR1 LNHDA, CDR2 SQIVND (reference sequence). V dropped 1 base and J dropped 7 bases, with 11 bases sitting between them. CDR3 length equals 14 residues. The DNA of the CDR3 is TGTGCCAGTAGTATAGTTAGTAGGGTAAATGAGCAGTTCTTC. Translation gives CASSIVSRVNEQFF.

The DNA for the CDR3 is TGTGCCAGCAGTTACTCGATCGAGACTAGCGCTTACGAGCAGTACTTC. This encodes CASSYSIETSAYEQYF. This chain links TRBV6-5 with TRBJ2-7; 8 bases map to TRBD2. Germline V gene sequence: CDR1 MNHEY, CDR2 SVGAGI. The V gene end was trimmed by 0 bases and the J gene end by 4 bases; junction bases not matched to a gene: 8. The CDR3 contains 16 residues.

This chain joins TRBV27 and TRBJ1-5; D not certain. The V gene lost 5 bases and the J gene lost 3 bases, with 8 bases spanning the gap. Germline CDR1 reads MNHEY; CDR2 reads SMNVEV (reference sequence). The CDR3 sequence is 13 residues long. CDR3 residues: CASSPSLNQPQHF. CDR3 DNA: TGTGCCAGCAGTCCGTCGCTCAATCAGCCCCAGCATTTT.

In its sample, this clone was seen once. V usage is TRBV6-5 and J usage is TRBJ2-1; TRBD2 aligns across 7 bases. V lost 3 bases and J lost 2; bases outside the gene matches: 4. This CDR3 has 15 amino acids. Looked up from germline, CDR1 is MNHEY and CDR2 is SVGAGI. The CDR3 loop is CASSYVGLTYNEQFF. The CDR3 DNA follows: TGTGCCAGCAGTTATGTGGGACTAACCTACAATGAGCAGTTCTTC.

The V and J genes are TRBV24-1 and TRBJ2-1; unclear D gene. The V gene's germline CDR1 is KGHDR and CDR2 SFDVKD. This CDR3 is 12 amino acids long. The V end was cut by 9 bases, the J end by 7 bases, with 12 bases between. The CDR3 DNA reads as TGTGCCACCCAAGCCCGCTGGAATGAGCAGTTCTTC. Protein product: CATQARWNEQFF.

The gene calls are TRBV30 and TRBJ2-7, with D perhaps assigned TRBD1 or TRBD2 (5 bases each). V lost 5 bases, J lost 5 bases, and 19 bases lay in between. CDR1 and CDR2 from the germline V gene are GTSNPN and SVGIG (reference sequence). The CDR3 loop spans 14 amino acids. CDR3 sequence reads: CAWSPFRGSNEQYF. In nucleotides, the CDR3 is TGTGCCTGGTCCCCATTTCGGGGCTCGAACGAGCAGTACTTC.

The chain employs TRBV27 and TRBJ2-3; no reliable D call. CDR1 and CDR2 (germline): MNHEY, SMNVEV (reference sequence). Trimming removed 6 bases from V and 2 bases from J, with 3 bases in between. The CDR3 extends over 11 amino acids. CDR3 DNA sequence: TGTGCCAGCAGGATCACAGATACGCAGTATTTT. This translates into CASRITDTQYF.

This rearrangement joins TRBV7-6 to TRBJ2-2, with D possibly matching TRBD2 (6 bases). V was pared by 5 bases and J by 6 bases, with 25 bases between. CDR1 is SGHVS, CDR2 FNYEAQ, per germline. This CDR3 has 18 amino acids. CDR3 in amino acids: CASSLTGQANWGAGELFF. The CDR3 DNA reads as TGTGCCAGCAGCCTCACAGGCCAGGCTAATTGGGGGGCCGGGGAGCTGTTTTTT.

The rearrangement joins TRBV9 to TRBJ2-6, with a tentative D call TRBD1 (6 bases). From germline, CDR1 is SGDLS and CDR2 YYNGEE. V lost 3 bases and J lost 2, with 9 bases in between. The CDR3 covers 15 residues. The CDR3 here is CASSAHRAGANVLTF. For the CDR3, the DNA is TGTGCCAGCAGCGCGCACAGGGCTGGGGCCAACGTCCTGACTTTC. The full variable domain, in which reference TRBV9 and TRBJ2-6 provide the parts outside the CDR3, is DSGVTQTPKHLITATGQRVTLRCSPRSGDLSVYWYQQSLDQGLQFLIQYYNGEERAKGNILERFSAQQFPDLHSELNLSSLELGDSALYFCASSAHRAGANVLTFGAGSRLTVL.

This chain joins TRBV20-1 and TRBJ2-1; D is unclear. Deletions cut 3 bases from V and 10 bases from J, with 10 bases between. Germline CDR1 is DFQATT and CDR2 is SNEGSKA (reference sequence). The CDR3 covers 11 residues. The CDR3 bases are TGCAGTGCTAGGGAAGAAGGGGAGCAGTTCTTC. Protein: CSAREEGEQFF.